The rows below give T cell receptor beta chains drawn from one sample of a study of graft-versus-host responses after intestinal transplantation. The antigens of these receptors remain unknown. Profiling relied on immunoSEQ multiplex PCR, and the TCRdb table lists in-frame clones only, not all of them. This table has 75,000 to 100,000 clones, over 80% appearing once. The sample here was unstimulated CD8+ T cells sorted from spleen or lymph node cells, taken before intestinal transplant. The origin of the receptors is a human donor who received an intestinal transplant. The CDR3 runs from the conserved cysteine through the conserved F or W. Fields, in order: V gene, J gene, CDR3 protein.

TRBV28	TRBJ2-1	CASSHLADLSYNEQFF
TRBV27	TRBJ2-7	CASSLWGGHYEQYF
TRBV5-5	TRBJ1-2	CASSLGVGRPTVKGGYTF
TRBV5-1	TRBJ2-7	CASSLVAGETFGPGNEQYF
TRBV28	TRBJ2-4	CASRFTSGDPLAKNIQYF
TRBV23-1	TRBJ2-5	CASSHHPMAGVETQYF
TRBV7-6	TRBJ2-7	CASSLVEGQGLGEDEQYF
TRBV7-6	TRBJ2-2	CASSFGTGTGELFF
TRBV10-1	TRBJ2-3	CASSDSGLAGVVGTDTQYF
TRBV9	TRBJ2-3	CASSVGSGILTDTQYF
TRBV7-8	TRBJ2-7	CASSFMAGVPSSYEQYF
TRBV4-1	TRBJ2-7	CASSQVGDSYEQYF
TRBV28	TRBJ1-1	CASSLALNTEAFF
TRBV19	TRBJ2-7	CASSPGAGSYEQYF
TRBV4-1	TRBJ2-5	CASSITGPQETQYF
TRBV11-2	TRBJ2-1	CASSLTSGELYNEQFF
TRBV5-1	TRBJ2-3	CASSPGGAGVGDTQYF
TRBV7-9	TRBJ2-7	CASSPISYSYEQYF
TRBV28	TRBJ2-7	CASSLGQGNEQYF
TRBV9	TRBJ2-7	CASSVGTGGTYEQYF
TRBV7-9	TRBJ2-5	CASSLGSRGQYQETQYF
TRBV27	TRBJ1-5	CASSLTVTQPQHF
TRBV13	TRBJ2-1	CASSVRGPEQFF
TRBV7-9	TRBJ2-7	CASSLRGSGYEQYF
TRBV19	TRBJ2-7	CASSHRDTTYEQYF
TRBV7-9	TRBJ1-1	CASSARQEAFF
TRBV5-3	TRBJ2-1	CARSFKNYDRSYNEQFF
TRBV11-1	TRBJ1-1	CASSLGTGRTEAFF
TRBV29-1	TRBJ2-5	CSVPGLPYQETQYF
TRBV29-1	TRBJ1-2	CSVGGENGYTF